The sequence of this T cell receptor beta chain was determined in a study of blood T cell repertoires in COVID-19. This CDR3 comprises 12 residues. Per the germline V gene, CDR1 is SQVTM and CDR2 is ANQGSEA. V was pared by 4 bases and J by 7 bases, with 14 bases between. Followed over time, Seattle patients had been enrolled while infection was active. The table came from immunoSEQ multiplex PCR; TCRdb's copy has only in-frame clones and leaves some out. The table has around 430,000 clones, roughly 88% seen once; the top ten hold roughly 12%. This clone showed up just a few times. The sequence was collected from a woman between 45 and 60 years old with COVID-19, enrolled during active disease. Sequenced material: peripheral blood. This sequence joins TRBV29-1 and TRBJ2-7; tentative D call: TRBD1 (5 bases). The CDR3 spells CSVGEAGFEQYF. The CDR3, as DNA: TGCAGCGTTGGCGAGGCAGGGTTTGAGCAGTACTTC.